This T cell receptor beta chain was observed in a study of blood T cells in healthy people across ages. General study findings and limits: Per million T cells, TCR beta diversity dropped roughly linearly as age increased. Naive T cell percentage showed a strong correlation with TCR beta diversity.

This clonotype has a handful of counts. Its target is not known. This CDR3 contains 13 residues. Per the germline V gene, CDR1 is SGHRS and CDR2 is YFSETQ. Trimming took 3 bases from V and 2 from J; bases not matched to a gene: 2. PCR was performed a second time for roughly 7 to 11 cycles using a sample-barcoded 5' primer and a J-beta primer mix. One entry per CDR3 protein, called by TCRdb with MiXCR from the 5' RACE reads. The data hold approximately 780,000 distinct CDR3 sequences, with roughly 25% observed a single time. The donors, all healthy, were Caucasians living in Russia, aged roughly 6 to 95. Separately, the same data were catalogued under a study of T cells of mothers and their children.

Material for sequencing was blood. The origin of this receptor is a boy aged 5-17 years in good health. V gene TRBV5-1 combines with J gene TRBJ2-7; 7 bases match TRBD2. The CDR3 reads CASSSTSTYEQYF. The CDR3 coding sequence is TGCGCCAGCAGCTCGACTAGCACCTACGAGCAGTACTTC.